This T cell receptor (beta chain) was observed in a study of T cell repertoires in ileal Crohn's disease. On the study more broadly: 35% were active smokers at surgery; median disease duration was roughly 7.9 years. At postoperative colonoscopy, neoterminal ileum biopsies were taken as M6.

Each sample's TCRB immunosequencing used 450 to 550 nanograms of biopsy DNA. Repertoires were generated with immunoSEQ multiplex PCR, while TCRdb's copy carries only in-frame clones and drops some. The sample lists approximately 2,800 clones, 70% to 90% seen once, with 5.1% in the top ten. V gave up 0 bases and J gave up 3 bases; unmatched junction bases: 6. Per the germline V gene, CDR1 is MNHNY and CDR2 is SVGAGI (reference sequence). The CDR3 consists of 16 residues. Documented time point: neoterminal ileum biopsy at postoperative endoscopy, about 6 months after surgery. Specimen: ileal tissue. This chain uses TRBV6-6 with TRBJ1-1; 8 bases line up with TRBD1. The sequence derives from an adult with Crohn's disease. CDR3 sequence reads: CASSYSRTGFDTEAFF. CDR3 DNA sequence: TGTGCCAGCAGTTACTCGAGGACAGGGTTTGACACTGAAGCTTTCTTT.